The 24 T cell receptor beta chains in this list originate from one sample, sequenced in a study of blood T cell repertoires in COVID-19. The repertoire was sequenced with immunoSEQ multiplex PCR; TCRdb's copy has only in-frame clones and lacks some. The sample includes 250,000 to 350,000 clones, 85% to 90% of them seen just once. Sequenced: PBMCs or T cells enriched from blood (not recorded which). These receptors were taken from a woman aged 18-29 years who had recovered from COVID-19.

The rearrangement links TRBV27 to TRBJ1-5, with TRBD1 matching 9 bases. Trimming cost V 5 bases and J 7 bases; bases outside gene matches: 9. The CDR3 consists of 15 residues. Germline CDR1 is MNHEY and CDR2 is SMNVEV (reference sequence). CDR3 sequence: CASSPDGTGTQPQHF. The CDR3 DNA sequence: TGTGCCAGCAGTCCCGATGGGACAGGGACCCAGCCCCAGCATTTT.

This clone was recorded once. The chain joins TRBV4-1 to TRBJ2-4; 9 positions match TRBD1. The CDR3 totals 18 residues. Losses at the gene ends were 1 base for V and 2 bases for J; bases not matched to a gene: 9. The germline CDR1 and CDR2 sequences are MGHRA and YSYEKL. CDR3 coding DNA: TGCGCCAGCAGCCAAGCGAACGCCGGGACAGGGTCCAAAAACATTCAGTACTTC. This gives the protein CASSQANAGTGSKNIQYF.

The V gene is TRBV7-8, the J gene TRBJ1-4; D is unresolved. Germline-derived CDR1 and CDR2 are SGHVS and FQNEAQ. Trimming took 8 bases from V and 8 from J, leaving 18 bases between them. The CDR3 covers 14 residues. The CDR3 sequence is CASSIEHGVEKLFF. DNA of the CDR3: TGTGCCAGCTCGATAGAACACGGGGTCGAAAAACTGTTTTTT.

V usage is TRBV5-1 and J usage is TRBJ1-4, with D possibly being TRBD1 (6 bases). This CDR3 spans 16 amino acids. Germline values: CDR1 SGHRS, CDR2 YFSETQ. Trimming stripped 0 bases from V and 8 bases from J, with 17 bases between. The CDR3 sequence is CASSLDGGRGGEKLFF. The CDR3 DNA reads TGCGCCAGCAGCTTGGACGGGGGCCGGGGAGGGGAAAAACTGTTTTTT.

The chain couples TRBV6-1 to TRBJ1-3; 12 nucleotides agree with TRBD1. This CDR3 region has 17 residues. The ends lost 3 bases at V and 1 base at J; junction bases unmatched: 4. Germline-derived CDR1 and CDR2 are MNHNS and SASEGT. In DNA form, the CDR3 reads TGTGCCAGCAGTGACCCGGGACAGGGGGCATCTGGAAACACCATATATTTT. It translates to CASSDPGQGASGNTIYF.

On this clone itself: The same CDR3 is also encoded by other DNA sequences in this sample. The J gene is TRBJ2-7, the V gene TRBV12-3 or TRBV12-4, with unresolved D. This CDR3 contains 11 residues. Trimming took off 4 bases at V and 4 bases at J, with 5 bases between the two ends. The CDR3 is CASSYSYEQYF. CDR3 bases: TGTGCCAGCAGTTACAGTTACGAGCAGTACTTC.

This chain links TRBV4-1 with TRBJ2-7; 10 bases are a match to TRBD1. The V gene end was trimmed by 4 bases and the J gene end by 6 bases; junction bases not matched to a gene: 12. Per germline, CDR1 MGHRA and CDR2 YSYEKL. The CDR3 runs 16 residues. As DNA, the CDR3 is TGCGCCAGCAGCCTAAGAGGCGACAGGGGGCAGGGCGAGCAGTACTTC. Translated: CASSLRGDRGQGEQYF.

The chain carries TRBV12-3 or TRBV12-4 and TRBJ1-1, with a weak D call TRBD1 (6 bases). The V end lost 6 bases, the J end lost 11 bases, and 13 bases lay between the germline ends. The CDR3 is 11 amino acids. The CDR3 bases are TGTGCCAGCAGACCCGGGCAGGGGGCTTTCTTT. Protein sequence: CASRPGQGAFF.

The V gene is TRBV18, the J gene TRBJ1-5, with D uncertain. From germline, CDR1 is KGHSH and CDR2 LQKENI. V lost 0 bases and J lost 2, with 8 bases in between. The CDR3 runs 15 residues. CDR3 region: CASSPPGDGNQPQHF. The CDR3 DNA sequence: TGTGCCAGCTCACCACCCGGGGATGGCAATCAGCCCCAGCATTTT.

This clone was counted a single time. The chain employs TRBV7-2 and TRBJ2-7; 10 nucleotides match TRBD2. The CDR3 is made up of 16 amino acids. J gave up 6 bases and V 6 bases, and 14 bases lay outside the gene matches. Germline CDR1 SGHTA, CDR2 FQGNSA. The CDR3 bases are TGTGCCAGCAGTATAGGGTGGCCTAGCGGGAGATCCGAGCAGTACTTC. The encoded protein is CASSIGWPSGRSEQYF.

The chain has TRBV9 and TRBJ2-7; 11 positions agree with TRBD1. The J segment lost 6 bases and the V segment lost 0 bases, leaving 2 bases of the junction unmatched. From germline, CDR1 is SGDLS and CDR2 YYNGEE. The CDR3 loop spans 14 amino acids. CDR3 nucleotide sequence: TGTGCCAGCAGCGTAGGGACAGGGGGCGCCGAGCAGTACTTC. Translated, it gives CASSVGTGGAEQYF. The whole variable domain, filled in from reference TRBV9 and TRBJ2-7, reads DSGVTQTPKHLITATGQRVTLRCSPRSGDLSVYWYQQSLDQGLQFLIQYYNGEERAKGNILERFSAQQFPDLHSELNLSSLELGDSALYFCASSVGTGGAEQYFGPGTRLTVT.

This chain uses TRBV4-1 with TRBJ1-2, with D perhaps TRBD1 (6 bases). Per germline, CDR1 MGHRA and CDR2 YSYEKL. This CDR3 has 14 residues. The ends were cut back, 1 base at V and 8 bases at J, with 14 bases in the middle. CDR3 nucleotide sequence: TGCGCCAGCAGCCAAGGAGGGGGAGATCAGGGCTACACCTTC. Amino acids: CASSQGGGDQGYTF.

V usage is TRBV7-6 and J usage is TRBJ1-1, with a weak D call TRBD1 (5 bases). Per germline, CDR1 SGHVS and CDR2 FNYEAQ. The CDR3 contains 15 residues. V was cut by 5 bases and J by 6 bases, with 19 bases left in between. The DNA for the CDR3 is TGTGCCAGCAGCCCCGATACTGGGGGGAGGGCTGAAGCTTTCTTT. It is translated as CASSPDTGGRAEAFF.

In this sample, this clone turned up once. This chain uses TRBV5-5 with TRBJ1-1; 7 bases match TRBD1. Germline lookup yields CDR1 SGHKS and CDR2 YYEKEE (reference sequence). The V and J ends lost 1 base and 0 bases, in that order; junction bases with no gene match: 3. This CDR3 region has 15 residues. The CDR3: CASSLTGDMNTEAFF. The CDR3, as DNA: TGTGCCAGCAGCTTGACAGGGGATATGAACACTGAAGCTTTCTTT.

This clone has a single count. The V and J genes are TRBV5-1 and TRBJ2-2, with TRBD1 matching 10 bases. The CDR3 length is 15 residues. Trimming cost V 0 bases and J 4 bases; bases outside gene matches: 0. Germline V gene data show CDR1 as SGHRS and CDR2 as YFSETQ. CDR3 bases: TGCGCCAGCAGCTTGGGGGACAGGGGCACCGGGGAGCTGTTTTTT. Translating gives CASSLGDRGTGELFF.

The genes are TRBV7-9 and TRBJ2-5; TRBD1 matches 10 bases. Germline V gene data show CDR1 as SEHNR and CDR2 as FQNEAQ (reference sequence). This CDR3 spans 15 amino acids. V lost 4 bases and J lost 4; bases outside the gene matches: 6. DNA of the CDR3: TGTGCCAGCAGCTCGGGACAGGGGAAGCTAGAGACCCAGTACTTC. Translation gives CASSSGQGKLETQYF.

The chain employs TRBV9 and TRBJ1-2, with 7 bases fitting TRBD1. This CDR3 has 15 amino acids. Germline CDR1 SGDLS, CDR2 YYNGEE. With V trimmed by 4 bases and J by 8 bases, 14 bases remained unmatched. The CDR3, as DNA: TGTGCCAGCAGCCCAAGGGGGGACAGTCCCCCCGGCTACACCTTC. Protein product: CASSPRGDSPPGYTF.

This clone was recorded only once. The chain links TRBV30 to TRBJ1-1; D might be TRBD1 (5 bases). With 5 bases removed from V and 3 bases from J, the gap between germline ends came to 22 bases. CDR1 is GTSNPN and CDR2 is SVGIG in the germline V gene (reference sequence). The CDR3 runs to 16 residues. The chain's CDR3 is CAWLRGRHFMDTEAFF. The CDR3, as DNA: TGTGCCTGGCTAAGGGGAAGGCACTTTATGGACACTGAAGCTTTCTTT.

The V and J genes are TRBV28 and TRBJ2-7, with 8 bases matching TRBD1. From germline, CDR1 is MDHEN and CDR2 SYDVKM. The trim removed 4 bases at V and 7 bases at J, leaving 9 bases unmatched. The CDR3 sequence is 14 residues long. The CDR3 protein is CASSSRQGAREQYF. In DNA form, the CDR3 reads TGTGCCAGCAGTTCCCGGCAGGGGGCGCGGGAGCAGTACTTC.

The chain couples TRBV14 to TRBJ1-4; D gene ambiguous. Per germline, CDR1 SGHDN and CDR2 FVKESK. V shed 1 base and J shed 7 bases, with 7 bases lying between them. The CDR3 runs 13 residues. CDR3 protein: CASSQGLGEKLFF. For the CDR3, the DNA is TGTGCCAGCAGCCAAGGTCTCGGTGAAAAACTGTTTTTT.

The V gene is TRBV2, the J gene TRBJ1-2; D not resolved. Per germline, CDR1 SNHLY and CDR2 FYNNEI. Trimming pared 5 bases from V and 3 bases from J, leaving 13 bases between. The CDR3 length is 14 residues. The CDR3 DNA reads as TGTGCCAGCAGTACCGCTAACCGCTACTATGGCTACACCTTC. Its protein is CASSTANRYYGYTF.

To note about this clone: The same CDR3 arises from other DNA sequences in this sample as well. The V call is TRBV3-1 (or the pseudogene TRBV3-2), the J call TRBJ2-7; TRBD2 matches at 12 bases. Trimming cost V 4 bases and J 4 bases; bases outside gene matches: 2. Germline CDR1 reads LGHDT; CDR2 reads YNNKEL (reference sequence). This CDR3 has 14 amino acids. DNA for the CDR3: TGTGCCAGCAGCCCAGGACTAGCGGGATACGAGCAGTACTTC. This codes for CASSPGLAGYEQYF.

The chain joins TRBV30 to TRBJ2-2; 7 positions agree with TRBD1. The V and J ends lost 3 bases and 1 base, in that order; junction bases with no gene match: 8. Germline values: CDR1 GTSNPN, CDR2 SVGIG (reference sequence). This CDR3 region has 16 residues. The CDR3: CAWSLAGTVNTGELFF. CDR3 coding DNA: TGTGCCTGGAGCTTAGCCGGGACAGTGAACACCGGGGAGCTGTTTTTT.

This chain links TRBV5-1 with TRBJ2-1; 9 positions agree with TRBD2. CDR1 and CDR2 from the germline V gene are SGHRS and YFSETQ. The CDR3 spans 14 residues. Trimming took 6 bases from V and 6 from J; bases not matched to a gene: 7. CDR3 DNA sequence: TGCGCCAGCAAGGTGGCGGGAGGGCCCAATGAGCAGTTCTTC. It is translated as CASKVAGGPNEQFF.